This T cell receptor (beta chain) was profiled in a study of cytomegalovirus exposure and HLA in healthy donors. At collection, donors were nominally healthy, but unrecorded immune exposures were probable. As concerns this clone: The antigen is undetermined.

This CDR3 is built from 14 residues. Looked up from germline, CDR1 is SEHNR and CDR2 is FQNEAQ (reference sequence). V dropped 1 base and J dropped 8; count of bases not matched to a gene: 4. PCR was performed using 60 Vbeta and 13 Jbeta primers. TCRdb's copy holds only in-frame clones and misses some; the assay was immunoSEQ multiplex PCR. The sample carries around 140,000 clones, approximately 80% recorded once. Study-wide results and limits: An assumption of roughly uniform sequencing depth across donors underlay the presence/absence analyses.

This chain joins TRBV7-9 and TRBJ2-1; 8 bases map to TRBD1. The sample taken for sequencing was PBMCs. The clonotype comes from a male donor in good health and CMV-seropositive. CDR3 amino acids: CASSLGQGAYEQFF. CDR3 in DNA: TGTGCCAGCAGCTTAGGCCAGGGGGCGTATGAGCAGTTCTTC. The full variable domain, its missing parts supplied by reference TRBV7-9 and TRBJ2-1, is DTGVSQNPRHKITKRGQNVTFRCDPISEHNRLYWYRQTLGQGPEFLTYFQNEAQLEKSRLLSDRFSAERPKGSFSTLEIQRTEQGDSAMYLCASSLGQGAYEQFFGPGTRLTVL.